The 31 T cell receptor beta chains presented below share a single source sample, sequenced in a study of vaccination and CD4 T cells after COVID-19. These TCRs' antigens remain unknown. Sequenced with the Oncomine TCR Beta short-read assay was DNA taken from cultured CD4+ T cells. A single record per CDR3 protein comes from TCRdb applying MiXCR to the PCR reads. The sample includes thousands of distinct CDR3 sequences, about 34% of them seen just once. Specified treatment: roughly 10-day PBMC culture with coronavirus spike peptide pools or control peptides (ViraFEST assay). CD4+ T-cell collection from the unexposed donor predated the COVID-19 pandemic (2011-2018). Sample: CD4+ T cells from blood, cultured in vitro. The origin of the receptors is a human donor in good health.

The sample holds one count of this clonotype. The rearrangement links TRBV4-2 to TRBJ2-7; D is undetermined. The CDR3 is 14 amino acids. The V end lost 0 bases, the J end lost 2 bases, and 8 bases lay between the germline ends. CDR1 is LGHNA, CDR2 YNFKEQ, per germline. CDR3 loop: CASSQDSRTYEQYF. For the CDR3, the DNA is TGTGCCAGCAGCCAAGACAGTAGGACCTACGAGCAGTACTTC.

This clonotype has only a few counts. The chain joins TRBV2 to TRBJ1-1; D might be TRBD1 (5 bases). This CDR3 spans 13 amino acids. Per the germline V gene, CDR1 is SNHLY and CDR2 is FYNNEI. Between the trimmed V and J ends, which lost 7 bases and 1 base, there was a span of 10 bases. The CDR3 coding sequence is TGTGCCAGCACCCAGGGCGAGAACACTGAAGCTTTCTTT. Its protein product is CASTQGENTEAFF.

The genes are TRBV27 and TRBJ2-3; the match to TRBD2 covers 11 bases. The germline CDR1 and CDR2 sequences are MNHEY and SMNVEV (reference sequence). J gave up 5 bases and V 3 bases, and 7 bases lay outside the gene matches. This CDR3 region has 16 residues. For the CDR3, the DNA is TGTGCCAGCAGTTTTCTAGCGGGGGGACTGGGAGATACGCAGTATTTT. Protein product: CASSFLAGGLGDTQYF.

This chain links TRBV20-1 with TRBJ2-7, with D unclear. Germline V gene data show CDR1 as DFQATT and CDR2 as SNEGSKA (reference sequence). The CDR3 covers 12 residues. Trimming stripped 5 bases from V and 5 bases from J, with 13 bases between. CDR3 protein: CSASRARNEQYF. CDR3 nucleotide sequence: TGCAGTGCTTCTCGGGCCCGCAACGAGCAGTACTTC.

This chain links TRBV19 with TRBJ2-3, with 8 nucleotides matching TRBD1. This CDR3 has 13 amino acids. Germline lookup yields CDR1 LNHDA and CDR2 SQIVND (reference sequence). Unmatched junction bases numbered 4, after V lost 5 bases and J lost 6 bases. CDR3 sequence reads: CASSPGDRDTQYF. CDR3 DNA: TGTGCCAGTAGTCCCGGGGACAGGGATACGCAGTATTTT.

CDR3 protein: CASRQDLNYGYTF. DNA of the CDR3: TGTGCCAGCCGACAAGACCTTAACTATGGCTACACCTTC. The J gene is TRBJ1-2, the V gene TRBV6-4; D unclear. CDR3 length equals 13 residues. The V gene's germline CDR1 is MRHNA and CDR2 SNTAGT. Trimming removed 8 bases from V and 1 base from J, with 11 bases in between.

By share of the sample, this clonotype is medium-sized (0.01 to 0.1%). The rearrangement joins TRBV20-1 to TRBJ1-5; 7 nucleotides agree with TRBD1. The CDR3 totals 15 residues. CDR1 is DFQATT and CDR2 is SNEGSKA in the germline V gene (reference sequence). The trim removed 1 base at V and 3 bases at J, leaving 6 bases unmatched. The DNA for the CDR3 is TGCAGTGCTAGAGCACCCGGGACAGTCAATCAGCCCCAGCATTTT. It encodes CSARAPGTVNQPQHF.

This clonotype was seen a handful of times. The chain is built from TRBV2 and TRBJ1-1, with D possibly matching TRBD1 (6 bases). The CDR3 contains 14 residues. V was trimmed by 4 bases and J by 11 bases, leaving 20 bases between them. Germline lookup yields CDR1 SNHLY and CDR2 FYNNEI. CDR3 region: CASSADRLINLAFF. The CDR3 DNA follows: TGTGCCAGCAGTGCGGACAGACTCATAAACTTGGCTTTCTTT. Supplemented by reference TRBV2 and TRBJ1-1, the full variable domain reads EPEVTQTPSHQVTQMGQEVILRCVPISNHLYFYWYRQILGQKVEFLVSFYNNEISEKSEIFDDQFSVERPDGSNFTLKIRSTKLEDSAMYFCASSADRLINLAFFGQGTRLTVV.

V and J are TRBV6-1 and TRBJ1-1; the D is unclear. Germline V gives CDR1 MNHNS, CDR2 SASEGT. The length of the CDR3 is 12 residues. V dropped 6 bases and J dropped 2 bases, with 7 bases sitting between them. CDR3: CASREANTEAFF. CDR3 bases: TGTGCCAGCAGGGAGGCCAACACTGAAGCTTTCTTT.

There are a few counts of this clonotype. The V and J genes are TRBV2 and TRBJ1-1; D uncertain. Per germline, CDR1 SNHLY and CDR2 FYNNEI. The V end lost 5 bases, the J end lost 10 bases, and 14 bases lay between the germline ends. The CDR3 is 12 residues long. The CDR3 protein is CASSTTAPRAFF. In nucleotides, the CDR3 is TGTGCCAGCAGTACGACGGCCCCCCGAGCTTTCTTT.

The chain combines TRBV24-1 with TRBJ2-2, with 14 nucleotides matching TRBD2. Germline-derived CDR1 and CDR2 are KGHDR and SFDVKD. The CDR3 length is 18 residues. V shed 7 bases and J 5 bases; nucleotides not matched to a gene: 11. DNA of the CDR3: TGTGCCACCAGCGCTGAGGGACTAGCGGGGGCAGGTACCGGGGAGCTGTTTTTT. Translation gives CATSAEGLAGAGTGELFF.

A few counts support this clonotype. V usage is TRBV6-5 and J usage is TRBJ1-1, with 8 bases identical to TRBD1. The junction had 10 bases not matched to a gene; V was cut back by 4 bases and J by 6 bases. Germline CDR1 is MNHEY and CDR2 is SVGAGI. This CDR3 region has 15 residues. The CDR3 spells CASSSLEDRDAEAFF. CDR3 nucleotide sequence: TGTGCCAGCAGTTCGTTAGAGGACAGGGATGCTGAAGCTTTCTTT.

This chain links TRBV9 with TRBJ2-1; TRBD2 agrees at 9 bases. Germline CDR1 reads SGDLS; CDR2 reads YYNGEE. This CDR3 region has 16 residues. V lost 2 bases and J lost 0; bases outside the gene matches: 3. The CDR3 nucleotides read TGTGCCAGCAGCGTGGCGGGGGGGAGCTCCTACAATGAGCAGTTCTTC. Its protein product is CASSVAGGSSYNEQFF.

J is TRBJ1-1 and V is TRBV6-1; D remains unclear. V lost 5 bases, J lost 7 bases, and 11 bases lay in between. This CDR3 comprises 12 residues. The V gene's germline CDR1 is MNHNS and CDR2 SASEGT. The CDR3 DNA reads as TGTGCCAGCAGTAAGGACGGATATGAAGCTTTCTTT. Its translation is CASSKDGYEAFF.

The V call is TRBV6-4, the J call TRBJ2-3; TRBD2 agrees at 9 bases. Germline V gene sequence: CDR1 MRHNA, CDR2 SNTAGT. This CDR3 region has 15 residues. V dropped 3 bases and J dropped 0; count of bases not matched to a gene: 1. As DNA, the CDR3 is TGTGCCAGCAGTGATCTAGCGGGGAGCACAGATACGCAGTATTTT. Amino acid sequence: CASSDLAGSTDTQYF.

The rearrangement joins TRBV7-2 to TRBJ1-1; a possible D gene is TRBD1 (5 bases). The V gene's germline CDR1 is SGHTA and CDR2 FQGNSA. CDR3 length equals 14 residues. The ends were cut back, 5 bases at V and 1 base at J, with 11 bases in the middle. CDR3 sequence (DNA): TGTGCCAGCAGCCCCTGGCAGGGGAACACTGAAGCTTTCTTT. It is translated as CASSPWQGNTEAFF. Supplemented by reference TRBV7-2 and TRBJ1-1, the full variable domain reads GAGVSQSPSNKVTEKGKDVELRCDPISGHTALYWYRQSLGQGLEFLIYFQGNSAPDKSGLPSDRFSAERTGGSVSTLTIQRTQQEDSAVYLCASSPWQGNTEAFFGQGTRLTVV.

This clonotype was counted a few times. CDR3 DNA: TGTGCCACCTCCAGACAGGGAACAAATGGCTACACCTTC. Translated: CATSRQGTNGYTF. The V call is TRBV6-1, the J call TRBJ1-2; 7 bases line up with TRBD1. Trimming at V came to 10 bases and at J to 6 bases, leaving 11 bases not matched to a gene. This CDR3 region has 13 residues. CDR1 and CDR2 (germline): MNHNS, SASEGT.

This sequence joins TRBV18 and TRBJ2-3, with D maybe TRBD1 (6 bases). This CDR3 spans 15 amino acids. V was clipped by 6 bases and J by 4 bases, with 17 bases between them. CDR1 and CDR2 (germline): KGHSH, LQKENI. Here the CDR3 DNA reads TGTGCCAGCTCCCATTCCCAGGGGAAGTCAGATACGCAGTATTTT. It yields the protein CASSHSQGKSDTQYF.

The table lists this clonotype with a few counts. The chain combines TRBV19 with TRBJ1-2; 9 nucleotides agree with TRBD1. Germline loops: CDR1 LNHDA, CDR2 SQIVND (reference sequence). This CDR3 is 15 amino acids long. V trimming: 0 bases; J trimming: 7 bases; junction bases outside the gene matches: 6. CDR3 region: CASSIDLGTGFGYTF. Here the CDR3 DNA reads TGTGCCAGTAGTATAGATCTCGGGACAGGGTTTGGCTACACCTTC.

This chain joins TRBV6-1 and TRBJ1-1; D uncertain. The ends were cut back, 6 bases at V and 0 bases at J, with 11 bases in the middle. The germline CDR1 and CDR2 sequences are MNHNS and SASEGT. This CDR3 region has 14 residues. CDR3 protein: CASSQGKMNTEAFF. As DNA, the CDR3 is TGTGCCAGCAGCCAAGGGAAGATGAACACTGAAGCTTTCTTT.

This chain connects TRBV20-1 to TRBJ1-5; D remains ambiguous. The V end was cut by 0 bases, the J end by 4 bases, with 7 bases between. The CDR3 loop spans 13 amino acids. Germline CDR1 is DFQATT and CDR2 is SNEGSKA (reference sequence). The chain's CDR3 is CSARDSWNQPQHF. CDR3 coding DNA: TGCAGTGCTAGAGACAGCTGGAATCAGCCCCAGCATTTT.

This clonotype was picked up a small number of times. The CDR3, as DNA: TGTGCCACCAGCCCCTCTAGGGTAGATCAGCCCCAGCATTTT. This gives the protein CATSPSRVDQPQHF. This chain links TRBV15 with TRBJ1-5; D not certain. Between the trimmed V and J ends, which lost 5 bases and 5 bases, there was a span of 13 bases. The germline gives CDR1 LNHNV, CDR2 YYDKDF (reference sequence). CDR3 length: 14 residues.

This clonotype qualifies as medium-sized. CDR3 sequence reads: CSAKQGVSNQPQHF. The CDR3 coding sequence is TGCAGTGCCAAACAGGGCGTCAGCAATCAGCCCCAGCATTTT. The J gene is TRBJ1-5, the V gene TRBV20-1, with a tentative D call TRBD1 (6 bases). The V end lost 6 bases, the J end lost 1 base, and 13 bases lay between the germline ends. CDR1 is DFQATT, CDR2 SNEGSKA, per germline (reference sequence). The CDR3 is 14 amino acids.

The chain joins TRBV29-1 to TRBJ1-1; no clear D. Deletions cut 0 bases from V and 1 base from J, with 6 bases between. Looked up from germline, CDR1 is SQVTM and CDR2 is ANQGSEA. CDR3 length: 13 residues. The CDR3 DNA is TGCAGCGTTGAAGAACACCCGAACACTGAAGCTTTCTTT. This encodes CSVEEHPNTEAFF. Combining the CDR3 with reference TRBV29-1 and TRBJ1-1 gives the whole variable domain SAVISQKPSRDICQRGTSLTIQCQVDSQVTMMFWYRQQPGQSLTLIATANQGSEATYESGFVIDKFPISRPNLTFSTLTVSNMSPEDSSIYLCSVEEHPNTEAFFGQGTRLTVV.

This clonotype was observed once. The V and J genes are TRBV5-1 and TRBJ2-5; D is undetermined. The CDR3 has 11 residues. Trimming shortened V by 0 bases and J by 5 bases, and 2 bases separated the two germline ends. Germline assignment: CDR1 SGHRS and CDR2 YFSETQ. The CDR3 DNA reads TGCGCCAGCAGCTTGGAGGAGACCCAGTACTTC. This translates into CASSLEETQYF.

The chain joins TRBV19 to TRBJ1-1; 8 bases match TRBD1. The V gene's germline CDR1 is LNHDA and CDR2 SQIVND (reference sequence). CDR3 length: 14 amino acids. After removal of 3 bases from V and 2 bases from J, the junction contained 2 bases not matched to a gene. For the CDR3, the DNA is TGTGCCAGTAGTATTCAGGGGGCAAACACTGAAGCTTTCTTT. It codes for CASSIQGANTEAFF.

The chain is built from TRBV7-9 and TRBJ1-1; D is possibly TRBD1 (5 bases). V lost 8 bases, J lost 1 base, and 11 bases lay in between. Germline CDR1 reads SEHNR; CDR2 reads FQNEAQ (reference sequence). This CDR3 is 13 amino acids long. The CDR3 spells CASRGTWNTEAFF. The CDR3 DNA is TGTGCCAGCCGAGGGACCTGGAACACTGAAGCTTTCTTT.

This clonotype turned up a few times. This rearrangement joins TRBV20-1 to TRBJ2-3; possibly TRBD2 for D (5 bases). V lost 0 bases to trimming and J lost 2 bases, with 18 bases between them. CDR1 and CDR2 from the germline V gene are DFQATT and SNEGSKA (reference sequence). The length of the CDR3 is 17 residues. CDR3 loop: CSARDSRGSLDTDTQYF. The CDR3 nucleotides are TGCAGTGCTAGAGATTCAAGAGGGTCCCTTGACACAGATACGCAGTATTTT.

Only a few counts were recorded for this clonotype. The J gene is TRBJ1-2, the V gene TRBV5-4; tentative D call: TRBD1 (5 bases). The CDR3 covers 13 residues. V dropped 3 bases and J dropped 8 bases, with 14 bases sitting between them. Germline CDR1 SGHNT, CDR2 YYREEE (reference sequence). The CDR3 loop reads CASSSDGTQGYTF. CDR3 coding DNA: TGTGCCAGCAGCTCCGACGGGACGCAAGGCTACACCTTC.

The chain uses TRBV12-3 or TRBV12-4 and TRBJ1-2, with TRBD1 matching over 9 bases. The V gene end was trimmed by 6 bases and the J gene end by 2 bases; junction bases not matched to a gene: 7. The CDR3 covers 15 residues. CDR3 DNA sequence: TGTGCCAGCAGCCAAGACAGGGGGGCCAACTATGGCTACACCTTC. This translates into CASSQDRGANYGYTF.

This clonotype was detected a few times. The CDR3 loop is CASSPGPNYEQYF. DNA of the CDR3: TGTGCCAGCAGCCCAGGACCTAACTACGAGCAGTACTTC. V usage is TRBV7-6 and J usage is TRBJ2-7; D call uncertain. The CDR3 has 13 residues. Germline-derived CDR1 and CDR2 are SGHVS and FNYEAQ. V shed 5 bases and J shed 3 bases, with 11 bases lying between them.